One sample yielded the 8 T cell receptor beta chains listed below, sequenced in a study of blood T cell repertoires in COVID-19. The assay was immunoSEQ multiplex PCR, and TCRdb's table has in-frame clones only and misses some. The sample lists 220,000 or so clones; around 81% were seen once. Sequenced: peripheral blood. These receptors all stem from an older woman with acute or convalescent COVID-19.

The chain employs TRBV5-4 and TRBJ2-5, with D unresolved. Germline V lookup: CDR1 SGHNT, CDR2 YYREEE (reference sequence). V shed 1 base and J shed 4 bases, with 11 bases lying between them. The length of the CDR3 is 14 residues. CDR3 coding DNA: TGTGCCAGCAGCTTGTCCCTCCTAGGAGAGACCCAGTACTTC. It specifies CASSLSLLGETQYF.

This rearrangement joins TRBV6-2 or TRBV6-3 to TRBJ2-1, with 12 positions matching TRBD2. The J segment lost 1 base and the V segment lost 2 bases, leaving 3 bases of the junction unmatched. Looked up from germline, CDR1 is MNHEY and CDR2 is SVGEGT. There are 17 residues in the CDR3. The CDR3, as DNA: TGTGCCAGCAGTTACGAGCTAGCGGGAGGGTCCTACAATGAGCAGTTCTTC. Translating gives CASSYELAGGSYNEQFF.

The chain joins TRBV27 to TRBJ1-1; D gene uncertain. CDR3 size: 15 residues. The germline V and J ends were trimmed by 2 bases and 1 base, with 11 bases remaining between them. Germline values: CDR1 MNHEY, CDR2 SMNVEV (reference sequence). The CDR3: CASSLRSSGNTEAFF. DNA of the CDR3: TGTGCCAGCAGTTTACGGTCATCAGGGAACACTGAAGCTTTCTTT.

The chain carries TRBV5-1 and TRBJ2-1; 11 bases align to TRBD2. The CDR3 consists of 15 residues. J lost 15 bases, V lost 7 bases, and 18 bases had no gene match. CDR1 and CDR2 (germline): SGHRS, YFSETQ. The CDR3 bases are TGCGCCAGCGCTAGCAATTTAGCGGGAGGGCCGAAGCCGTTCTTC. As protein: CASASNLAGGPKPFF.

The chain has TRBV5-4 and TRBJ2-7, with TRBD2 identical over 9 bases. J lost 4 bases, V lost 5 bases, and 16 bases had no gene match. The CDR3 loop spans 17 amino acids. Germline CDR1 is SGHNT and CDR2 is YYREEE (reference sequence). The CDR3 DNA is TGTGCCAGCAGTCCCCTAGGGGGTAGCGGGAGTTCTTACGAGCAGTACTTC. Encoded protein: CASSPLGGSGSSYEQYF. Full variable domain (missing parts from reference TRBV5-4 and TRBJ2-7): ETGVTQSPTHLIKTRGQQVTLRCSSQSGHNTVSWYQQALGQGPQFIFQYYREEENGRGNFPPRFSGLQFPNYSSELNVNALELDDSALYLCASSPLGGSGSSYEQYFGPGTRLTVT.

Notes on this clone: In the same sample, other DNA sequences code for this CDR3. The CDR3 region has the DNA TGCAGCGTTGGCAGATCCTACAATGAGCAGTTCTTC. Translated: CSVGRSYNEQFF. V is TRBV29-1 and J is TRBJ2-1; D is uncertain. The CDR3 is made up of 12 amino acids. The V end was cut by 4 bases, the J end by 1 base, with 5 bases between. The germline CDR1 and CDR2 sequences are SQVTM and ANQGSEA.

A few counts support this clone. V and J are TRBV6-5 and TRBJ2-7; 8 bases map to TRBD1. CDR1 and CDR2 (germline): MNHEY, SVGAGI. The CDR3 sequence is 14 residues long. V shed 6 bases and J 2 bases; nucleotides not matched to a gene: 6. Here the CDR3 reads CASSRDRWAYEQYF. CDR3 DNA sequence: TGTGCCAGCAGCCGGGACAGGTGGGCCTACGAGCAGTACTTC.

The CDR3 loop is CAISTLTPLSYEQYF. In nucleotides, the CDR3 is TGTGCCATCAGTACCTTGACACCACTGTCCTACGAGCAGTACTTC. This chain uses TRBV10-3 with TRBJ2-7; D uncertain. The V gene lost 5 bases and the J gene lost 1 base, with 15 bases spanning the gap. Germline assignment: CDR1 ENHRY and CDR2 SYGVKD. The CDR3 sequence is 15 residues long.